The 31 T cell receptor beta chains reported below all come from one sample, sequenced in a study of T cells in Graves' hyperthyroidism and ophthalmopathy. Using RNA transcripts as the source, TCR beta CDR3 regions were amplified. Using the HTBI primer set, a first-round RT-PCR was run on the TCR CDR3. TCRdb fed the multiplex PCR reads into MiXCR, producing one record per CDR3 protein. The table records about 740,000 distinct CDR3 sequences, 11% to 15% of them present only once. Material: blood. Source of these receptors: a woman between 18 and 29 years old with Graves' hyperthyroidism.

There are a few counts of this clonotype. The rearrangement uses TRBV12-3 or TRBV12-4 and TRBJ2-3; 11 nucleotides agree with TRBD2. The CDR3 is 21 residues long. Germline trimming cut 3 bases from V and 1 base from J; bases unmatched to any gene: 18. The CDR3 DNA follows: TGTGCCAGCAGTTTCGGGCGGTGGCTAGCGGGAGGAAAAAGCCGCACAGATACGCAGTATTTT. Its translation: CASSFGRWLAGGKSRTDTQYF.

This clonotype has just a few counts. This chain joins TRBV27 and TRBJ2-6; D may be TRBD2 (6 bases). Trimming cost V 6 bases and J 2 bases, with 11 bases left between them. Germline V gene sequence: CDR1 MNHEY, CDR2 SMNVEV (reference sequence). The CDR3 length is 15 residues. This chain's CDR3 is CASSYGGAGANVLTF. The CDR3 nucleotides are TGTGCCAGCAGCTACGGCGGGGCTGGGGCCAACGTCCTGACTTTC.

In its sample, this clonotype was seen a few times. The chain couples TRBV9 to TRBJ1-1; D remains unclear. From germline, CDR1 is SGDLS and CDR2 YYNGEE. The length of the CDR3 is 14 residues. Trimming removed 4 bases at V and 0 bases at J, with 10 bases between. This CDR3 reads CASSLQAVNTEAFF. The CDR3 region has the DNA TGTGCCAGCAGCCTCCAGGCAGTGAACACTGAAGCTTTCTTT.

This clonotype showed up many times. The chain recombines TRBV20-1 with TRBJ2-5; 9 nucleotides match TRBD2. The length of the CDR3 is 15 residues. J gave up 2 bases and V 3 bases, and 7 bases lay outside the gene matches. CDR1 is DFQATT and CDR2 is SNEGSKA in the germline V gene (reference sequence). As DNA, the CDR3 is TGCAGTGCTAGGAAGACTAGCGGAGTGCAAGAGACCCAGTACTTC. This encodes CSARKTSGVQETQYF.

This clonotype came up many times. The chain couples TRBV28 to TRBJ2-7, with 10 nucleotides matching TRBD1. The CDR3 has 16 residues. Germline trimming cut 7 bases from V and 4 bases from J; bases unmatched to any gene: 13. Germline CDR1 MDHEN, CDR2 SYDVKM. The CDR3, as DNA: TGTGCCAGCAAACACACTCGACCGGGACAGGGGTACGAGCAGTACTTC. Protein: CASKHTRPGQGYEQYF.

This clonotype showed up many times. The J gene is TRBJ2-1, the V gene TRBV24-1; the D is unclear. CDR1 and CDR2 from the germline V gene are KGHDR and SFDVKD. With 4 bases removed from V and 4 bases from J, the gap between germline ends came to 10 bases. This CDR3 comprises 14 residues. CDR3 region: CATSEAERYNEQFF. In DNA, the CDR3 is TGTGCCACCAGTGAGGCGGAGAGATACAATGAGCAGTTCTTC.

This clonotype was observed at least ten times. This chain joins TRBV7-2 and TRBJ2-5; the D call may be TRBD1 or TRBD2 (6 bases each). Trimming left V 4 bases short and J 5 bases short, with 11 bases between. In germline, CDR1 is SGHTA, CDR2 FQGNSA. CDR3 length: 13 residues. This chain's CDR3 is CASSWGAGETQYF. CDR3 DNA sequence: TGTGCCAGCAGCTGGGGGGCGGGGGAGACCCAGTACTTC. The complete variable domain, with remaining parts taken from reference TRBV7-2 and TRBJ2-5, reads GAGVSQSPSNKVTEKGKDVELRCDPISGHTALYWYRQSLGQGLEFLIYFQGNSAPDKSGLPSDRFSAERTGGSVSTLTIQRTQQEDSAVYLCASSWGAGETQYFGPGTRLLVL.

V is TRBV7-9 and J is TRBJ2-7; 16 nucleotides line up with TRBD2. Germline lookup yields CDR1 SEHNR and CDR2 FQNEAQ (reference sequence). The V and J ends lost 5 bases and 5 bases, in that order; junction bases with no gene match: 6. The CDR3 covers 16 residues. For the CDR3, the DNA is TGTGCCAGCAGCACTGGGACTAGCGGGAGGGACCACGAGCAGTACTTC. It is translated as CASSTGTSGRDHEQYF.

This clonotype appeared many times. The chain combines TRBV7-2 with TRBJ2-2; perhaps TRBD2 as D (5 bases). The CDR3 is made up of 12 amino acids. Germline lookup yields CDR1 SGHTA and CDR2 FQGNSA. The V end was cut by 9 bases, the J end by 3 bases, with 8 bases between. The CDR3 here is CASQDYTGELFF. The DNA for the CDR3 is TGTGCCAGTCAGGACTACACCGGGGAGCTGTTTTTT.

This clonotype was detected a few times. The rearrangement joins TRBV12-3 or TRBV12-4 to TRBJ1-5; 9 nucleotides align to TRBD1. The V gene end was trimmed by 5 bases and the J gene end by 16 bases; junction bases not matched to a gene: 15. This CDR3 is 14 amino acids long. CDR3 loop: CASSPGTGFPLNHF. The CDR3 nucleotides are TGTGCCAGCAGTCCCGGGACAGGGTTTCCGCTCAATCATTTT.

This clonotype came up once. The CDR3 reads CSAGTSGSFSTDTQYF. The CDR3 DNA reads TGCAGCGCGGGGACTAGCGGGAGCTTCAGCACAGATACGCAGTATTTT. The rearrangement joins TRBV29-1 to TRBJ2-3, with 14 bases aligning to TRBD2. CDR3 length: 16 residues. V dropped 7 bases and J dropped 0; count of bases not matched to a gene: 6. Germline CDR1 SQVTM, CDR2 ANQGSEA.

This rearrangement joins TRBV27 to TRBJ1-1; D remains ambiguous. V was clipped by 5 bases and J by 1 base, with 14 bases between them. The CDR3 totals 15 residues. From germline, CDR1 is MNHEY and CDR2 SMNVEV (reference sequence). The CDR3, as DNA: TGTGCCAGCAGTGCCAACCCATGGGGGAACACTGAAGCTTTCTTT. Translation: CASSANPWGNTEAFF.

This clonotype was recorded many times. This chain uses TRBV5-1 with TRBJ1-2, with no clear D. In germline, CDR1 is SGHRS, CDR2 YFSETQ. This CDR3 comprises 15 residues. The germline V and J ends were trimmed by 2 bases and 4 bases, with 15 bases remaining between them. The CDR3 region is CASSFLADERYGYTF. For the CDR3, the DNA is TGCGCCAGCAGCTTTCTGGCGGATGAACGCTATGGCTACACCTTC.

This clonotype has ten or more counts. V usage is TRBV5-1 and J usage is TRBJ2-7; 9 bases map to TRBD2. Germline CDR1 and CDR2: SGHRS and YFSETQ. The CDR3 extends over 17 amino acids. The ends lost 1 base at V and 3 bases at J; junction bases unmatched: 11. DNA of the CDR3: TGCGCCAGCAGCTTGTCGTATAGCGGGAGCGGCCTCTACGAGCAGTACTTC. Translated, it gives CASSLSYSGSGLYEQYF.

This clonotype occurred a few times. An end of the junction differs from the germline gene, which may be a read error. V is TRBV20-1 and J is TRBJ2-7, with TRBD2 matching over 7 bases. The CDR3 runs to 17 residues. Germline V gene sequence: CDR1 DFQATT, CDR2 SNEGSKA (reference sequence). In DNA form, the CDR3 reads TGCAGTGCTAGGGAATTAAGACCGGGACTAAGCTCCTACGAACAGTACTTC. It yields the protein CSARELRPGLSSYEQYF.

This clonotype was detected ten times or more. V gene TRBV27 combines with J gene TRBJ2-5; D might be TRBD1 (6 bases). This CDR3 has 15 amino acids. V shed 2 bases and J shed 5 bases, with 15 bases lying between them. Germline CDR1 MNHEY, CDR2 SMNVEV (reference sequence). The CDR3, as DNA: TGTGCCAGCAGTTTAGGAACGGGTCAGGGGGAGACCCAGTACTTC. Protein: CASSLGTGQGETQYF.

This clonotype has ten or more counts. J is TRBJ1-2 and V is TRBV6-1; D possibly corresponds to TRBD1 (6 bases). The V gene's germline CDR1 is MNHNS and CDR2 SASEGT. V was cut by 7 bases and J by 3 bases, with 21 bases left in between. This CDR3 comprises 16 residues. The DNA for the CDR3 is TGTGCCAGCACCCCGGGGGGGACATACCGTCACTATGGCTACACCTTC. It codes for CASTPGGTYRHYGYTF.

This clonotype was seen ten or more times. V usage is TRBV12-3 or TRBV12-4 and J usage is TRBJ1-2; a weak D match, TRBD1 (6 bases). There are 15 residues in the CDR3. Trimming took 3 bases from V and 3 from J, leaving 14 bases between them. The CDR3 coding sequence is TGTGCCAGCAGTTTCCGAGGGCGGACAGACTATGGCTACACCTTC. This translates into CASSFRGRTDYGYTF.

This clonotype was detected ten times or more. This sequence joins TRBV30 and TRBJ2-5; no definite D call. The CDR3 extends over 13 amino acids. The germline CDR1 and CDR2 sequences are GTSNPN and SVGIG (reference sequence). Between the trimmed V and J ends, which lost 3 bases and 5 bases, there was a span of 13 bases. DNA for the CDR3: TGTGCCTGGAGCGTGCTATCCTCGGAGACCCAGTACTTC. It translates to CAWSVLSSETQYF.

In this sample, this clonotype turned up many times. The gene calls are TRBV12-3 or TRBV12-4 and TRBJ2-3, with 8 nucleotides matching TRBD2. CDR3 size: 16 residues. Trimming at V came to 3 bases and at J to 0 bases, leaving 5 bases not matched to a gene. CDR3 coding DNA: TGTGCCAGCAGTTTCTTTCCTAGCGGGAGCACAGATACGCAGTATTTT. It codes for CASSFFPSGSTDTQYF.

This clonotype was seen a few times. CDR3 protein: CASSYSKVAGVPGELFF. DNA for the CDR3: TGTGCCAGCAGTTACTCGAAGGTAGCGGGAGTGCCCGGGGAGCTGTTTTTT. The chain joins TRBV6-5 to TRBJ2-2, with 9 nucleotides matching TRBD2. The germline V gene encodes CDR1 MNHEY and CDR2 SVGAGI. The CDR3 has 17 residues. V dropped 0 bases and J dropped 6; count of bases not matched to a gene: 8.

The sample holds many counts of this clonotype. An end of the junction differs from the germline gene, which may be a read error. The gene calls are TRBV7-2 and TRBJ2-7; D tentatively fits TRBD1 or TRBD2 (5 bases each). Germline CDR1 and CDR2: SGHTA and FQGNSA. CDR3 length: 16 amino acids. The CDR3 nucleotides are TGTGCCAGCAGCTTAGAACCGCCGGGGCCGGCCGACGAACAGTACTTC. This encodes CASSLEPPGPADEQYF.

This clonotype turned up a few times. The junction does not match germline at one end; this may be a read error. This chain connects TRBV27 to TRBJ2-2; TRBD2 might be the D (6 bases). The CDR3 loop spans 17 amino acids. The V gene's germline CDR1 is MNHEY and CDR2 SMNVEV (reference sequence). CDR3 loop: CASSWGLAFANTRELFF. CDR3 nucleotides: TGTGCCAGCAGTTGGGGACTGGCGTTCGCGAACACCAGGGAGCTGTTTTTT.

V and J are TRBV4-1 and TRBJ2-3; 8 bases are a match to TRBD2. The CDR3 is 14 residues long. Germline V CDR1 and CDR2: MGHRA, YSYEKL. V lost 5 bases and J lost 5; bases outside the gene matches: 6. The CDR3 loop reads CASSRAGERDTQYF. CDR3 nucleotides: TGCGCCAGCAGCAGAGCGGGAGAAAGAGATACGCAGTATTTT.

There are a few counts of this clonotype. V usage is TRBV27 and J usage is TRBJ2-2; TRBD2 agrees at 14 bases. Germline trimming cut 5 bases from V and 5 bases from J; bases unmatched to any gene: 7. From germline, CDR1 is MNHEY and CDR2 SMNVEV (reference sequence). This CDR3 is built from 17 residues. The CDR3 nucleotides are TGTGCCAGCAGTGCATCCGGGACTAGCGGGAGAACCGGGGAGCTGTTTTTT. It encodes CASSASGTSGRTGELFF.

This clonotype was seen repeatedly, ten times or more. The chain uses TRBV18 and TRBJ1-4, with D uncertain. In germline, CDR1 is KGHSH, CDR2 LQKENI. Trimming took off 3 bases at V and 4 bases at J, with 6 bases between the two ends. The CDR3 sequence is 13 residues long. The CDR3 loop is CASSPGSNEKLFF. The CDR3 coding sequence is TGTGCCAGCTCACCGGGGAGTAATGAAAAACTGTTTTTT.

The genes are TRBV4-1 and TRBJ1-4; TRBD1 matches 12 bases. The V and J ends lost 3 bases and 4 bases, in that order; junction bases with no gene match: 3. The germline V gene has CDR1 MGHRA and CDR2 YSYEKL. This CDR3 has 16 amino acids. The CDR3 coding sequence is TGCGCCAGCAGCCAGGGACAGGGGGCCGTTAATGAAAAACTGTTTTTT. It codes for CASSQGQGAVNEKLFF.

The rearrangement joins TRBV10-3 to TRBJ1-2, with TRBD1 as a possible D gene (6 bases). The CDR3 has 13 residues. Germline V gene lookup returns CDR1 ENHRY and CDR2 SYGVKD. Trimming removed 6 bases at V and 7 bases at J, with 15 bases between. The CDR3 coding sequence is TGTGCCATCAGCGTCAGGGGAGGTAGTGGCTACACCTTC. Residues: CAISVRGGSGYTF.

This clonotype was counted only a few times. The rearrangement links TRBV12-3 or TRBV12-4 to TRBJ2-2; D remains ambiguous. The V and J ends lost 6 bases and 5 bases respectively, with 10 bases between them. CDR3 length: 13 residues. This chain's CDR3 is CASSTLMTGELFF. The CDR3, as DNA: TGTGCCAGCAGCACCCTCATGACCGGGGAGCTGTTTTTT.

This clonotype was seen many times. The V gene is TRBV2, the J gene TRBJ1-2; D uncertain. The V and J ends lost 3 bases and 1 base respectively, with 12 bases between them. The germline V gene has CDR1 SNHLY and CDR2 FYNNEI. The CDR3 loop spans 15 amino acids. The CDR3 sequence: CASSDRRLRNYGYTF. For the CDR3, the DNA is TGTGCCAGCAGTGACAGACGGCTTCGTAACTATGGCTACACCTTC.

This clonotype was counted many times. V gene TRBV12-3 or TRBV12-4 combines with J gene TRBJ2-2; D gene uncertain. CDR3 length: 17 residues. Trimming shortened V by 3 bases and J by 0 bases, and 14 bases separated the two germline ends. CDR3 coding DNA: TGTGCCAGCAGTTTTGTTTTCGGCGGCCCGAACACCGGGGAGCTGTTTTTT. Amino acids: CASSFVFGGPNTGELFF.